Reported below is one T cell receptor beta chain. The data derive from a study of tumor-infiltrating lymphocytes in oesophageal squamous cell carcinoma. TCRdb called the PCR reads again in MiXCR, with one record for every CDR3 protein. The repertoire has approximately 12,000 distinct CDR3 sequences, approximately 50% of them found once; the top ten carry roughly two fifths. This sequence was found in a female donor with esophageal squamous cell carcinoma. The sample consisted of esophageal tumor tissue.

The CDR3, as DNA: TGCGCCAGCAGTGACAGGGACAGGGGGCTTAATGAGCAGTTCTTC. Residues: CASSDRDRGLNEQFF. V and J are TRBV10-1 and TRBJ2-1; 12 nucleotides match TRBD1. This CDR3 has 15 residues. Germline CDR1 WNHNN, CDR2 SYGVQD (reference sequence). V was pared by 3 bases and J by 7 bases, with 4 bases of the junction left unmatched.